Following are 27 T cell receptor beta chains from one sample sequenced in a study of blood T cell repertoires in COVID-19. Using immunoSEQ multiplex PCR, the repertoire was profiled, and TCRdb retains in-frame clones only, with some absent. The data show 140,000 or so clones, with 75% to 90% seen just once and approximately 3% held by the top ten. What was sequenced was peripheral blood. These receptors were taken from a woman in her sixties or seventies with active COVID-19.

This clone was seen just once. The chain links TRBV13 to TRBJ2-5; TRBD2 agrees at 8 bases. Germline-derived CDR1 and CDR2 are PRHDT and FYEKMQ (reference sequence). Trimming at V came to 2 bases and at J to 1 base, leaving 9 bases not matched to a gene. This CDR3 comprises 17 residues. Here the CDR3 reads CASSLRLARGFQETQYF. CDR3 in DNA: TGTGCCAGCAGCTTAAGACTAGCGCGGGGGTTCCAAGAGACCCAGTACTTC.

The chain has TRBV6-2 or TRBV6-3 and TRBJ2-5; TRBD2 might be the D (6 bases). Trimming shortened V by 3 bases and J by 9 bases, and 11 bases separated the two germline ends. The CDR3 runs to 12 residues. Looked up from germline, CDR1 is MNHEY and CDR2 is SVGEGT. The CDR3 reads CASSYGWEAQYF. The CDR3 DNA reads as TGTGCCAGCAGTTATGGGTGGGAGGCCCAGTACTTC.

The V call is TRBV7-2, the J call TRBJ1-1; D perhaps matches TRBD1 (6 bases). The CDR3 runs to 14 residues. Trimming removed 6 bases from V and 4 bases from J, with 15 bases in between. The V gene's germline CDR1 is SGHTA and CDR2 FQGNSA. CDR3 in amino acids: CASSKNRVGTEAFF. The CDR3 DNA reads as TGTGCCAGCAGTAAAAACAGGGTAGGCACTGAAGCTTTCTTT.

The chain joins TRBV14 to TRBJ2-5; no clear D. Germline assignment: CDR1 SGHDN and CDR2 FVKESK. V dropped 2 bases and J dropped 3 bases, with 10 bases sitting between them. The CDR3 totals 14 residues. The CDR3: CASSQKQLKETQYF. The CDR3, as DNA: TGTGCCAGCAGCCAAAAACAGCTTAAAGAGACCCAGTACTTC.

This chain connects TRBV7-9 to TRBJ2-3, with unresolved D. Trimming removed 4 bases at V and 4 bases at J, with 6 bases between. The CDR3 runs to 12 residues. CDR1 is SEHNR and CDR2 is FQNEAQ in the germline V gene (reference sequence). CDR3: CASSSLADTQYF. Here the CDR3 DNA reads TGTGCCAGCAGCTCGCTAGCAGATACGCAGTATTTT.

The chain recombines TRBV24-1 with TRBJ2-5; D unresolved. Trimming removed 2 bases at V and 5 bases at J, with 5 bases between. The CDR3 is 12 residues long. The germline V gene has CDR1 KGHDR and CDR2 SFDVKD. The CDR3 DNA reads as TGTGCCACCAGTGATTACGGGGAGACCCAGTACTTC. The encoded protein is CATSDYGETQYF.

The chain combines TRBV28 with TRBJ2-5; the match to TRBD2 covers 9 bases. The CDR3 length is 17 residues. V was clipped by 3 bases and J by 5 bases; unmatched bases: 13. Per the germline V gene, CDR1 is MDHEN and CDR2 is SYDVKM. The CDR3 sequence is CASSFRRGSSGKETQYF. CDR3 in DNA: TGTGCCAGCAGTTTCAGGAGAGGATCTAGCGGGAAGGAGACCCAGTACTTC. The full variable domain, with the rest looked up from reference TRBV28 and TRBJ2-5, is DVKVTQSSRYLVKRTGEKVFLECVQDMDHENMFWYRQDPGLGLRLIYFSYDVKMKEKGDIPEGYSVSREKKERFSLILESASTNQTSMYLCASSFRRGSSGKETQYFGPGTRLLVL.

The chain employs TRBV27 and TRBJ1-1; D ambiguous. Germline-derived CDR1 and CDR2 are MNHEY and SMNVEV (reference sequence). CDR3 size: 15 residues. The V end was cut by 6 bases, the J end by 3 bases, with 17 bases between. DNA of the CDR3: TGTGCCAGCAGGGGAGTAAGTGGCTTGGACACTGAAGCTTTCTTT. This translates into CASRGVSGLDTEAFF.

This chain joins TRBV7-8 and TRBJ2-7; possibly TRBD1 for D (6 bases). The CDR3 length is 15 residues. The V end was cut by 5 bases, the J end by 2 bases, with 16 bases between. CDR1 is SGHVS and CDR2 is FQNEAQ in the germline V gene. CDR3: CASSPPGGSPYEQYF. Here the CDR3 DNA reads TGTGCCAGCAGCCCACCTGGGGGCAGCCCCTACGAGCAGTACTTC.

The DNA of the CDR3 is TGTGCCACCAGTGATACTTCCTACAGGGACGAGCAGTTCTTC. Translating it yields CATSDTSYRDEQFF. The rearrangement links TRBV24-1 to TRBJ2-1, with a weak D call TRBD1 (6 bases). The V end was cut by 3 bases, the J end by 10 bases, with 15 bases between. Per germline, CDR1 KGHDR and CDR2 SFDVKD. This CDR3 has 14 residues.

The J gene is TRBJ1-5, the V gene TRBV6-4; D not resolved. The V gene's germline CDR1 is MRHNA and CDR2 SNTAGT. The CDR3 is 15 amino acids. The V gene lost 7 bases and the J gene lost 0 bases, with 13 bases spanning the gap. This chain's CDR3 is CASIKGGDSNQPQHF. The CDR3 DNA is TGTGCCAGCATAAAGGGCGGGGATAGCAATCAGCCCCAGCATTTT.

The CDR3 region is CASSLGVSAHEQYF. The CDR3 region has the DNA TGTGCCAGCTCACTCGGGGTCTCAGCACACGAGCAGTACTTC. The rearrangement links TRBV18 to TRBJ2-7, with TRBD2 as a possible D gene (5 bases). Germline CDR1 reads KGHSH; CDR2 reads LQKENI. The V end lost 4 bases, the J end lost 5 bases, and 15 bases lay between the germline ends. This CDR3 is built from 14 residues.

The rearrangement uses TRBV28 and TRBJ2-7; 7 bases align to TRBD1. In germline, CDR1 is MDHEN, CDR2 SYDVKM. Trimming took 7 bases from V and 4 from J; bases not matched to a gene: 4. The CDR3 covers 12 residues. The chain's CDR3 is CASKRTGYEQYF. CDR3 DNA sequence: TGTGCCAGCAAGCGGACAGGATACGAGCAGTACTTC.

J is TRBJ2-6 and V is TRBV18; 11 nucleotides agree with TRBD1. V lost 4 bases, J lost 0 bases, and 5 bases stayed unmatched. The CDR3 is made up of 18 amino acids. Looked up from germline, CDR1 is KGHSH and CDR2 is LQKENI. CDR3 nucleotide sequence: TGTGCCAGCTCACGGACCGGGACAGGGGGCTCTGGGGCCAACGTCCTGACTTTC. Translation: CASSRTGTGGSGANVLTF.

The chain combines TRBV30 with TRBJ1-1; D is uncertain. V shed 0 bases and J shed 7 bases, with 6 bases lying between them. CDR1 GTSNPN and CDR2 SVGIG come from the germline V gene (reference sequence). The CDR3 has 11 amino acids. CDR3 nucleotide sequence: TGTGCCTGGAGTGTAGCTAGTGAAGCTTTCTTT. Its protein product is CAWSVASEAFF.

This chain links TRBV19 with TRBJ1-1; TRBD1 is a possible D gene (5 bases). This CDR3 contains 13 residues. The V and J ends lost 7 bases and 2 bases respectively, with 11 bases between them. CDR1 LNHDA and CDR2 SQIVND come from the germline V gene (reference sequence). The CDR3 is CASNWGRNTEAFF. CDR3 sequence (DNA): TGTGCCAGTAACTGGGGCCGAAACACTGAAGCTTTCTTT.

J is TRBJ2-5 and V is TRBV6-6; D might be TRBD2 (5 bases). The CDR3 covers 15 residues. CDR1 MNHNY and CDR2 SVGAGI come from the germline V gene (reference sequence). V was trimmed by 5 bases and J by 1 base, leaving 14 bases between them. The CDR3 loop is CASSPRMRVQETQYF. The CDR3 DNA follows: TGTGCCAGCAGTCCACGCATGAGGGTCCAAGAGACCCAGTACTTC.

The rearrangement links TRBV25-1 to TRBJ2-7; the match to TRBD2 covers 7 bases. The CDR3 runs 12 residues. The V segment lost 8 bases and the J segment 5 bases; nucleotides outside the gene matches: 6. Germline V gene sequence: CDR1 MGHDK, CDR2 SYGVNS. The CDR3 loop is CASGEGRDEQYF. In nucleotides, the CDR3 is TGTGCCAGCGGGGAGGGGAGAGACGAGCAGTACTTC.

The chain's CDR3 is CASSLGGWGQRTLGYTF. The CDR3 coding sequence is TGTGCCAGCAGTTTAGGGGGATGGGGACAGAGAACGTTAGGCTACACCTTC. The chain combines TRBV27 with TRBJ1-2; 7 bases line up with TRBD1. J gave up 8 bases and V 2 bases, and 17 bases lay outside the gene matches. CDR3 size: 17 residues. Germline CDR1 is MNHEY and CDR2 is SMNVEV (reference sequence).

In its sample, this clone was seen once. The chain recombines TRBV6-2 or TRBV6-3 with TRBJ2-1, with D tentatively TRBD2 (6 bases). Between the trimmed V and J ends, which lost 2 bases and 8 bases, there was a span of 13 bases. Germline V gives CDR1 MNHEY, CDR2 SVGEGT. The length of the CDR3 is 14 residues. The DNA for the CDR3 is TGTGCCAGCAGTTACGTTGCTAGCGTCGATGAGCAGTTCTTC. This translates into CASSYVASVDEQFF.

V gene TRBV19 combines with J gene TRBJ1-5, with 8 bases lining up with TRBD1. The CDR3 has 13 residues. V was clipped by 8 bases and J by 1 base; unmatched bases: 1. Germline values: CDR1 LNHDA, CDR2 SQIVND (reference sequence). In DNA form, the CDR3 reads TGTGCCAGTCGACAGGGGAGCAATCAGCCCCAGCATTTT. Amino acid sequence: CASRQGSNQPQHF.

The chain uses TRBV9 and TRBJ2-7; 10 bases align to TRBD2. J gave up 7 bases and V 0 bases, and 7 bases lay outside the gene matches. Per the germline V gene, CDR1 is SGDLS and CDR2 is YYNGEE. The CDR3 length is 15 residues. The CDR3 coding sequence is TGTGCCAGCAGCGTAGGAGCGGGAGGGTTGGAAGAGCAGTACTTC. Translating it yields CASSVGAGGLEEQYF. Variable domain in full (rest from reference TRBV9 and TRBJ2-7): DSGVTQTPKHLITATGQRVTLRCSPRSGDLSVYWYQQSLDQGLQFLIQYYNGEERAKGNILERFSAQQFPDLHSELNLSSLELGDSALYFCASSVGAGGLEEQYFGPGTRLTVT.

This clone showed up just once. The chain couples TRBV19 to TRBJ2-7, with TRBD2 identical over 9 bases. Germline assignment: CDR1 LNHDA and CDR2 SQIVND (reference sequence). Unmatched junction bases numbered 9, after V lost 6 bases and J lost 6 bases. The CDR3 sequence is 14 residues long. The CDR3 DNA is TGTGCCAGTAGACCAGTAGCGGGAGCGGGCGAGCAGTACTTC. It specifies CASRPVAGAGEQYF.

The chain has TRBV6-2 or TRBV6-3 and TRBJ1-5, with TRBD1 as a possible D gene (5 bases). The CDR3 sequence is 16 residues long. In germline, CDR1 is MNHEY, CDR2 SVGEGT. Trimming took off 5 bases at V and 4 bases at J, with 18 bases between the two ends. The CDR3, as DNA: TGTGCCAGCAGTCCCCTCGGCGGGGAGGGGAATCAGCCCCAGCATTTT. Encoded protein: CASSPLGGEGNQPQHF.

This chain uses TRBV7-2 with TRBJ2-3; perhaps TRBD1 as D (5 bases). Germline V gives CDR1 SGHTA, CDR2 FQGNSA. CDR3 length: 16 amino acids. V lost 2 bases to trimming and J lost 5 bases, with 17 bases between them. CDR3 coding DNA: TGTGCCAGCAGCTTACACCGGAGCAGGCAGGGAGATACGCAGTATTTT. Its protein product is CASSLHRSRQGDTQYF.

This rearrangement joins TRBV9 to TRBJ1-3; D is unresolved. The CDR3 extends over 15 amino acids. V lost 1 base and J 0 bases, leaving 8 bases between the germline ends. CDR1 and CDR2 from the germline V gene are SGDLS and YYNGEE. In DNA, the CDR3 is TGTGCCAGCAGCGTATCGGGAGTCTCTGGAAACACCATATATTTT. Residues: CASSVSGVSGNTIYF. Based on the CDR3 plus reference TRBV9 and TRBJ1-3, the full variable domain is DSGVTQTPKHLITATGQRVTLRCSPRSGDLSVYWYQQSLDQGLQFLIQYYNGEERAKGNILERFSAQQFPDLHSELNLSSLELGDSALYFCASSVSGVSGNTIYFGEGSWLTVV.

The chain carries TRBV11-2 and TRBJ1-2; D is unclear. Trimming took 3 bases from V and 4 from J, leaving 15 bases between them. CDR3 length: 15 residues. CDR1 is SGHAT, CDR2 FQNNGV, per germline. CDR3 sequence reads: CASSLAGSRGYGYTF. The CDR3 DNA reads TGTGCCAGCAGCTTGGCCGGGTCCCGGGGCTATGGCTACACCTTC. The variable domain in full, completed from reference TRBV11-2 and TRBJ1-2, reads EAGVAQSPRYKIIEKRQSVAFWCNPISGHATLYWYQQILGQGPKLLIQFQNNGVVDDSQLPKDRFSAERLKGVDSTLKIQPAKLEDSAVYLCASSLAGSRGYGYTFGSGTRLTVV.